This TCR beta chain was sequenced during a study of blood T cell repertoires in COVID-19. Overall study context: Sites in the United States, Italy and Spain provided acute and convalescent COVID-19 samples. PBMCs, B-cell-depleted T cells, or T cells provided the cDNA or gDNA that made up the material.

CDR3 length: 12 residues. V was clipped by 6 bases and J by 3 bases; unmatched bases: 2. Germline CDR1 is MNHEY and CDR2 is SVGAGI. In the authors' methods: Amplifying reference gene primers gave estimates of nucleated cell counts. Using immunoSEQ multiplex PCR, the repertoire was profiled, and TCRdb retains in-frame clones only, with some absent. Clone size and V and J calls were adopted from that table, with D and trimming inferred from the DNA. The data show more than 200,000 clones, about four fifths seen once. The sequenced material came from peripheral blood. The sequence was obtained from a man in his forties with active or convalescent COVID-19. The chain joins TRBV6-5 to TRBJ2-7; 7 positions agree with TRBD2. The CDR3 spells CASSRGGYEQYF. The CDR3 DNA reads as TGTGCCAGCAGCCGCGGGGGCTACGAGCAGTACTTC.